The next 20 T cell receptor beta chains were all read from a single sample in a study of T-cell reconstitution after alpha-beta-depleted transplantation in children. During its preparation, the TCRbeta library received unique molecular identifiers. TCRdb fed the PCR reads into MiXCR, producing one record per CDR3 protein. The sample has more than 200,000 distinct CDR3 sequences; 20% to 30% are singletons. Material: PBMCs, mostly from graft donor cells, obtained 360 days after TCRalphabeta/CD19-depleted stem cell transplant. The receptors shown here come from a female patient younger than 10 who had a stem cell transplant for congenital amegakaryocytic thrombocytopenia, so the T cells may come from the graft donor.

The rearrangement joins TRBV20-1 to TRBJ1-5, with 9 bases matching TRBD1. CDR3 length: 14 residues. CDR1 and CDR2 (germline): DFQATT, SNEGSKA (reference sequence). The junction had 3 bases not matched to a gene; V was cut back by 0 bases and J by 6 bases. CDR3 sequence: CSAREGTGRQPQHF. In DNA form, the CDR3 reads TGCAGTGCTAGAGAGGGGACAGGGCGTCAGCCCCAGCATTTT.

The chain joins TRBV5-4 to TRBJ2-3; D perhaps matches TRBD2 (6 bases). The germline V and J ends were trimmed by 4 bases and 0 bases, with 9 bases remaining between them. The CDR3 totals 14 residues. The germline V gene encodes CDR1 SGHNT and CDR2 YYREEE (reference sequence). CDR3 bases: TGTGCCAGCAGCGCGGGACCCAGCACAGATACGCAGTATTTT. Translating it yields CASSAGPSTDTQYF.

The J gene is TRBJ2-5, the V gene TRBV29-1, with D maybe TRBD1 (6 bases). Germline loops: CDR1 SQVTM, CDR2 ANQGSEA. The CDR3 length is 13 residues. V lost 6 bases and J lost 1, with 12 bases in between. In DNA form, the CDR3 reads TGCAGCGTAGTGGCAGGGGCCCAAGAGACCCAGTACTTC. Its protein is CSVVAGAQETQYF.

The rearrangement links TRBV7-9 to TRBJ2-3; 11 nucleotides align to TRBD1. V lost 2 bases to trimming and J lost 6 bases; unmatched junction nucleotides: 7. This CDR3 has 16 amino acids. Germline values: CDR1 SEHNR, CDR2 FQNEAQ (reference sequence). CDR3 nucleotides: TGTGCCAGCAGCTTATTGGACAGGGGGCAGTTGGATACGCAGTATTTT. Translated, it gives CASSLLDRGQLDTQYF.

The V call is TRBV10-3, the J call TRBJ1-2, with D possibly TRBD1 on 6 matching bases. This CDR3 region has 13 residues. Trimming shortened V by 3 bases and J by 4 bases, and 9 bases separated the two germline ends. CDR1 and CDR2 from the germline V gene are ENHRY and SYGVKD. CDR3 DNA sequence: TGTGCCATCAGTGACCAGGGGCTCTATGGCTACACCTTC. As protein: CAISDQGLYGYTF.

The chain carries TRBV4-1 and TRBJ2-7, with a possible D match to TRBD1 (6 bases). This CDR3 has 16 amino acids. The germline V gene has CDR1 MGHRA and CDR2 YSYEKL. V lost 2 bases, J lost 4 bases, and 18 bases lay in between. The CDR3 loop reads CASSQLLSYTGYEQYF. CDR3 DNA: TGCGCCAGCAGCCAACTGTTGAGTTATACAGGGTACGAGCAGTACTTC.

Here the CDR3 DNA reads TGTGCCAGCAGCCAAGAAGTTGGGACAGCGAGACTTAATGACGAGCAGTACTTC. It yields the protein CASSQEVGTARLNDEQYF. This chain uses TRBV3-1 with TRBJ2-7; 7 bases are a match to TRBD1. CDR3 length: 18 amino acids. With V trimmed by 0 bases and J by 5 bases, 16 bases remained unmatched. Germline V gene data show CDR1 as LGHDT and CDR2 as YNNKEL (reference sequence).

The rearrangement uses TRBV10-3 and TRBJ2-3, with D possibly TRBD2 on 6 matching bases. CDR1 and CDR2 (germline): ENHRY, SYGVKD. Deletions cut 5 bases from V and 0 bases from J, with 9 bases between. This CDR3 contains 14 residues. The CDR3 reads CAISTGTSTDTQYF. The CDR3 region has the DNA TGTGCCATCAGTACCGGGACTAGCACAGATACGCAGTATTTT.

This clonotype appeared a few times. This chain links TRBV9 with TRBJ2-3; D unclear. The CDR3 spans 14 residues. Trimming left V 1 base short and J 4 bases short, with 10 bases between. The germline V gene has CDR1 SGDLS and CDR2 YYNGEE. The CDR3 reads CASSVWQEPDTQYF. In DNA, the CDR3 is TGTGCCAGCAGCGTATGGCAGGAGCCAGATACGCAGTATTTT.

The CDR3 spells CASSRNSGTGYGYTF. DNA for the CDR3: TGCGCCAGCAGCCGCAATTCCGGGACAGGTTATGGCTACACCTTC. The rearrangement uses TRBV4-3 and TRBJ1-2; TRBD1 aligns across 8 bases. In germline, CDR1 is LGHNA, CDR2 YSLEER. The V segment lost 4 bases and the J segment 5 bases; nucleotides outside the gene matches: 9. The CDR3 covers 15 residues.

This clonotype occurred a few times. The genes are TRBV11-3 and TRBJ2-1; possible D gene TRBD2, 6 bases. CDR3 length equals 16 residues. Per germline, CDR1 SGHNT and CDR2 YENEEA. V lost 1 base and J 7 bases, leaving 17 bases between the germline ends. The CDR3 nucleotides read TGTGCCAGCAGCTTAGGGCCCACGGGGGAGAGGAATGAGCAGTTCTTC. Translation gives CASSLGPTGERNEQFF.

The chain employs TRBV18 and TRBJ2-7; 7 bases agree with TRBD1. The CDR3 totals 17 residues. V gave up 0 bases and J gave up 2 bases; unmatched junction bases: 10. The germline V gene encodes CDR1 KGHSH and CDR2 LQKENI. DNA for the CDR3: TGTGCCAGCTCACCACCCTCTAGGACAGGACCTACCTACGAGCAGTACTTC. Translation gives CASSPPSRTGPTYEQYF.

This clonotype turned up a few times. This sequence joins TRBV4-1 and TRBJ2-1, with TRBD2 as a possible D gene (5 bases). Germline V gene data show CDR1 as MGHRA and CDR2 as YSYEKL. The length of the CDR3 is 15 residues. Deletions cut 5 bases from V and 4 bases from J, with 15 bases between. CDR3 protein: CASSYRLPGYNEQFF. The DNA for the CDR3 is TGCGCCAGCAGCTATAGACTACCCGGTTACAATGAGCAGTTCTTC.

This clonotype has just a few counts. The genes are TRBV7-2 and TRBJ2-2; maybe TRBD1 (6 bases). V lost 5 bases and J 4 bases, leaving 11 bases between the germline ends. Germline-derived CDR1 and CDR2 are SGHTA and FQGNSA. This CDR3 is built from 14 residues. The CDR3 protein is CASSHGQSTGELFF. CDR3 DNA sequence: TGTGCCAGCAGCCACGGACAGTCCACCGGGGAGCTGTTTTTT.

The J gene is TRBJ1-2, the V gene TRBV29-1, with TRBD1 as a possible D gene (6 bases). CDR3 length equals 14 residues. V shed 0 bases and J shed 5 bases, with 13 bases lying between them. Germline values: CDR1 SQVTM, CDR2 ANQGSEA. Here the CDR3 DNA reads TGCAGCGTTGAAGACCAGACAGGATCTTATGGCTACACCTTC. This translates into CSVEDQTGSYGYTF.

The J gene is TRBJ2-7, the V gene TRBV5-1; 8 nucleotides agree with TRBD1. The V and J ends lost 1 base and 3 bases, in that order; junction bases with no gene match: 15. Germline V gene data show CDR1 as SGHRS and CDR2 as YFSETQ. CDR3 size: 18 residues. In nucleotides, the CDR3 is TGCGCCAGCAGCTTGCCCAGGGGGCGTGTGTTATCCCGCTACGAGCAGTACTTC. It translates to CASSLPRGRVLSRYEQYF.

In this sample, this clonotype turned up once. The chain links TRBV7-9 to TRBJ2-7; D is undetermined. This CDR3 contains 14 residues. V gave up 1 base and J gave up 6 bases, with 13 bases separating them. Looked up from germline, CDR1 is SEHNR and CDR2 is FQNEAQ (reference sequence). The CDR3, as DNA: TGTGCCAGCAGCTTAGGTTCGTTGTGGGGCGAGCAGTACTTC. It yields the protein CASSLGSLWGEQYF. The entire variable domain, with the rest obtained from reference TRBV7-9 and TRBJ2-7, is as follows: DTGVSQNPRHKITKRGQNVTFRCDPISEHNRLYWYRQTLGQGPEFLTYFQNEAQLEKSRLLSDRFSAERPKGSFSTLEIQRTEQGDSAMYLCASSLGSLWGEQYFGPGTRLTVT.

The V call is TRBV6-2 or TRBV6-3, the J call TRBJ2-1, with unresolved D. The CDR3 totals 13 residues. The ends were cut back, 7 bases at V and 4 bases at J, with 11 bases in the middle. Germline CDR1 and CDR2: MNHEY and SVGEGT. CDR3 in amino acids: CASTPFGYNEQFF. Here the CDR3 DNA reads TGTGCCAGCACCCCGTTCGGGTACAATGAGCAGTTCTTC.

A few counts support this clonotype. The DNA of the CDR3 is TGTGCCAGCAGTCCTTCCCTAGGACCTAGCAATCAGCCCCAGCATTTT. It specifies CASSPSLGPSNQPQHF. V is TRBV6-1 and J is TRBJ1-5; D unresolved. Per the germline V gene, CDR1 is MNHNS and CDR2 is SASEGT. The CDR3 has 16 amino acids. Trimming stripped 5 bases from V and 0 bases from J, with 14 bases between.

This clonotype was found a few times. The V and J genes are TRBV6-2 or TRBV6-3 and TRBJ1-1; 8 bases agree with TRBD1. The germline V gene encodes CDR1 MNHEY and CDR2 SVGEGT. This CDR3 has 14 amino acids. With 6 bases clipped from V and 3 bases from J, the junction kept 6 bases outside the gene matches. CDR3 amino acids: CASRKDREHTEAFF. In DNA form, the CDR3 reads TGTGCCAGCAGGAAGGACAGGGAGCACACTGAAGCTTTCTTT.